The sequence of this T cell receptor beta chain was determined in a study of blood T cell repertoires in COVID-19. As for the study in general: COVID-19 samples from acute and convalescent phases originated in the United States, Italy and Spain.

TCRdb's copy holds only in-frame clones and misses some; the assay was immunoSEQ multiplex PCR. The sample has under 200,000 clones, 82% seen once; the top ten hold more than 4.5%. Sequencing was performed on PBMCs or T cells enriched from blood (not recorded which). The source of this sequence is a woman aged 55-70 years with acute COVID-19.

The CDR3 reads CASSLLAVLSNTGELFF. The CDR3 nucleotides are TGTGCCAGCAGCCTCCTAGCGGTGCTCTCGAACACCGGGGAGCTGTTTTTT. V is TRBV3-1 (or the pseudogene TRBV3-2) and J is TRBJ2-2; 7 positions match TRBD2. This CDR3 is 17 amino acids long. CDR1 and CDR2 (germline): LGHDT, YNNKEL (reference sequence). V lost 4 bases to trimming and J lost 0 bases; unmatched junction nucleotides: 8.